These T cell receptor beta chains were read from a single sample in a study of identical twins. One entry per CDR3 protein, called by TCRdb with MiXCR from the 5' RACE reads. The sample has 450,000 or so distinct CDR3 sequences, about 13% seen once. The sample was also reused in another study, on yellow fever vaccine responses in identical twins.

Sequencing was done on a sample of CD4+ T cells sorted from blood. These receptors originate from a woman in her late teens or twenties in good health. CDR3s include the opening cysteine and the closing phenylalanine or tryptophan. The order of the fields is CDR3 protein, V gene, J gene, D gene. D genes are given only for firm matches.

CDR3: CASSPGAEGASVGPQHF
V: TRBV5-1
J: TRBJ1-5
D: TRBD1

CDR3: CASSRTASTDTQYF
V: TRBV12-3/TRBV12-4
J: TRBJ2-3
D: .

CDR3: CASRMGQGRGYEQYF
V: TRBV28
J: TRBJ2-7
D: TRBD1

CDR3: CASSLVGGDQPQHF
V: TRBV11-2
J: TRBJ1-5
D: .

CDR3: CASSQTSANTGELFF
V: TRBV5-1
J: TRBJ2-2
D: TRBD2

CDR3: CASSESKISAVAAYEQCF
V: TRBV10-1
J: TRBJ2-7
D: .

CDR3: CSARASLAGGPYEQYF
V: TRBV20-1
J: TRBJ2-7
D: TRBD2

CDR3: CASSWTGRYAYGYTF
V: TRBV27
J: TRBJ1-2
D: TRBD1

CDR3: CSARDHQGGRKNEQFF
V: TRBV20-1
J: TRBJ2-1
D: .

CDR3: CASSSRDMNNSPLHF
V: TRBV5-4
J: TRBJ1-6
D: .

CDR3: CASSYSRLAGGSPYEQYF
V: TRBV6-5
J: TRBJ2-7
D: TRBD2

CDR3: CSARDAATGANSPLHF
V: TRBV20-1
J: TRBJ1-6
D: TRBD1

CDR3: CASSETGILTDTQYF
V: TRBV25-1
J: TRBJ2-3
D: .

CDR3: CASSNLGSSGLYEQYF
V: TRBV11-2
J: TRBJ2-7
D: TRBD2

CDR3: CASSFKPGQPNTEAFF
V: TRBV6-2/TRBV6-3
J: TRBJ1-1
D: TRBD1

CDR3: CASSFNPTYEQYF
V: TRBV5-1
J: TRBJ2-7
D: .